One sample yielded the 31 T cell receptor beta chains listed below, sequenced in a study of identifying expanded T cells in peripheral blood. Assay: immunoSEQ multiplex PCR; the TCRdb copy retains only in-frame clones and omits some. The table includes just over 90,000 clones, more than 70% detected once. The material sequenced was blood. The source is a person aged 18 to 70 in good health.

This clone was recorded only once. The chain joins TRBV2 to TRBJ1-4, with D unclear. Trimming removed 1 base at V and 7 bases at J, with 10 bases between. The CDR3 runs 14 residues. The germline V gene has CDR1 SNHLY and CDR2 FYNNEI. Here the CDR3 reads CASSEGETLEKLFF. CDR3 coding DNA: TGTGCCAGCAGTGAAGGGGAGACGCTTGAAAAACTGTTTTTT.

This chain connects TRBV9 to TRBJ2-1; 9 positions match TRBD1. V trimming: 3 bases; J trimming: 7 bases; junction bases outside the gene matches: 5. Germline V gene lookup returns CDR1 SGDLS and CDR2 YYNGEE. CDR3 length: 14 residues. CDR3: CASSARGTGNEQFF. CDR3 DNA sequence: TGTGCCAGCAGCGCTAGGGGGACAGGGAATGAGCAGTTCTTC.

The chain combines TRBV19 with TRBJ2-7; 10 nucleotides align to TRBD1. Losses at the gene ends were 7 bases for V and 5 bases for J; bases not matched to a gene: 8. Germline CDR1 reads LNHDA; CDR2 reads SQIVND (reference sequence). The CDR3 length is 14 residues. The DNA for the CDR3 is TGTGCCAGTAAAAAGGACAGGGGGTCTAACGAGCAGTACTTC. Protein sequence: CASKKDRGSNEQYF.

This chain connects TRBV5-4 to TRBJ1-1; maybe TRBD1 (5 bases). V lost 0 bases and J lost 7, with 7 bases in between. Per germline, CDR1 SGHNT and CDR2 YYREEE (reference sequence). The CDR3 is 12 amino acids. The CDR3: CASSLGQIEAFF. Here the CDR3 DNA reads TGTGCCAGCAGCTTGGGACAGATTGAAGCTTTCTTT.

For the CDR3, the DNA is TGCGCCAGCAGCCAAGAGAAAAGCGGGAGGGCCGTCGAGCAGTACTTC. It translates to CASSQEKSGRAVEQYF. V gene TRBV4-1 combines with J gene TRBJ2-7; TRBD2 aligns across 10 bases. Germline CDR1 and CDR2: MGHRA and YSYEKL. V was clipped by 0 bases and J by 6 bases; unmatched bases: 8. The CDR3 extends over 16 amino acids.

The CDR3 spells CASFREVSYEQYF. In DNA form, the CDR3 reads TGTGCCAGCTTTCGGGAGGTGTCCTACGAGCAGTACTTC. The J gene is TRBJ2-5, the V gene TRBV25-1; TRBD2 matches 7 bases. Judging by the DNA end, TRBJ2-7 fits better; the J call may be wrong. CDR1 and CDR2 from the germline V gene are MGHDK and SYGVNS. CDR3 length equals 13 residues.

The J gene is TRBJ1-2, the V gene TRBV25-1, with TRBD1 matching over 7 bases. Germline CDR1 MGHDK, CDR2 SYGVNS. The length of the CDR3 is 13 residues. After removal of 4 bases from V and 4 bases from J, the junction contained 3 bases not matched to a gene. The CDR3 nucleotides are TGTGCCAGCAGTGCGGGACAGATCTATGGCTACACCTTC. This encodes CASSAGQIYGYTF.

The chain links TRBV4-3 to TRBJ2-1, with D perhaps TRBD2 (5 bases). This CDR3 region has 16 residues. Germline-derived CDR1 and CDR2 are LGHNA and YSLEER. V lost 0 bases, J lost 6 bases, and 15 bases lay in between. CDR3: CASSQDLTLAPNEQFF. For the CDR3, the DNA is TGCGCCAGCAGCCAAGATTTAACGCTAGCACCCAATGAGCAGTTCTTC.

J is TRBJ2-1 and V is TRBV9; 11 bases are a match to TRBD2. CDR3 length equals 16 residues. Germline V gives CDR1 SGDLS, CDR2 YYNGEE. V shed 0 bases and J 3 bases; nucleotides not matched to a gene: 2. The CDR3 is CASSVVGTSGYNEQFF. As DNA, the CDR3 is TGTGCCAGCAGCGTAGTGGGGACTAGCGGCTACAATGAGCAGTTCTTC. Together with reference TRBV9 and TRBJ2-1, the CDR3 gives the full variable domain: DSGVTQTPKHLITATGQRVTLRCSPRSGDLSVYWYQQSLDQGLQFLIQYYNGEERAKGNILERFSAQQFPDLHSELNLSSLELGDSALYFCASSVVGTSGYNEQFFGPGTRLTVL.

The gene calls are TRBV7-3 and TRBJ2-5; TRBD2 aligns across 13 bases. After removal of 2 bases from V and 4 bases from J, the junction contained 1 base not matched to a gene. The CDR3 length is 15 residues. Germline V gene data show CDR1 as SGHTA and CDR2 as FQGTGA. Here the CDR3 reads CASSLGLAGVETQYF. The DNA for the CDR3 is TGTGCCAGCAGCTTAGGACTAGCGGGGGTAGAGACCCAGTACTTC.

This clone appeared once. The chain uses TRBV4-2 and TRBJ2-7, with a weak D call TRBD1 (7 bases). Trimming took 4 bases from V and 1 from J, leaving 14 bases between them. Germline CDR1 LGHNA, CDR2 YNFKEQ. The CDR3 covers 15 residues. This CDR3 reads CASSRPGGTSYEQYF. CDR3 DNA: TGTGCCAGCAGCCGGCCAGGGGGGACATCCTACGAGCAGTACTTC.

The V and J genes are TRBV7-2 and TRBJ2-7; D unresolved. Germline V lookup: CDR1 SGHTA, CDR2 FQGNSA. Trimming pared 4 bases from V and 0 bases from J, leaving 4 bases between. CDR3 length equals 12 residues. This CDR3 reads CASSSSSYEQYF. In DNA, the CDR3 is TGTGCCAGCAGCTCGAGCTCCTACGAGCAGTACTTC.

The CDR3 sequence: CASSINANQPQHF. The CDR3 DNA follows: TGTGCCAGTAGTATAAACGCCAATCAGCCCCAGCATTTT. The chain is built from TRBV19 and TRBJ1-5; D is undetermined. CDR3 size: 13 residues. V lost 2 bases to trimming and J lost 3 bases, with 5 bases between them. Germline CDR1 reads LNHDA; CDR2 reads SQIVND (reference sequence).

The gene calls are TRBV9 and TRBJ2-3; 13 bases agree with TRBD2. The length of the CDR3 is 18 residues. The germline V gene encodes CDR1 SGDLS and CDR2 YYNGEE. J gave up 1 base and V 0 bases, and 5 bases lay outside the gene matches. The CDR3 protein is CASSVARTSGGGTDTQYF. The DNA for the CDR3 is TGTGCCAGCAGCGTAGCCAGGACTAGCGGGGGAGGCACAGATACGCAGTATTTT.

J is TRBJ2-3 and V is TRBV4-3; a weak D match, TRBD1 (6 bases). V was trimmed by 5 bases and J by 2 bases, leaving 11 bases between them. In germline, CDR1 is LGHNA, CDR2 YSLEER. This CDR3 comprises 14 residues. DNA of the CDR3: TGCGCCAGCAGCTTGAGACAGGCCACAGATACGCAGTATTTT. It specifies CASSLRQATDTQYF.

The chain carries TRBV6-4 and TRBJ2-1, with 8 bases matching TRBD1. V lost 2 bases, J lost 0 bases, and 12 bases stayed unmatched. Germline V lookup: CDR1 MRHNA, CDR2 SNTAGT. This CDR3 contains 19 residues. DNA of the CDR3: TGTGCCAGCAGTGACCGCAGGGGGCCCTCTAGCAGCTCCTACAATGAGCAGTTCTTC. Translating it yields CASSDRRGPSSSSYNEQFF.

The sample holds one count of this clone. The chain employs TRBV27 and TRBJ2-2; TRBD1 matches 11 bases. Per the germline V gene, CDR1 is MNHEY and CDR2 is SMNVEV (reference sequence). The CDR3 length is 14 residues. Trimming took 8 bases from V and 5 from J; bases not matched to a gene: 4. CDR3 in amino acids: CASGGTGGTGELFF. Here the CDR3 DNA reads TGTGCCAGCGGGGGGACAGGGGGAACCGGGGAGCTGTTTTTT.

The gene calls are TRBV28 and TRBJ2-1, with D uncertain. The CDR3 length is 11 residues. Germline-derived CDR1 and CDR2 are MDHEN and SYDVKM. Trimming removed 6 bases at V and 9 bases at J, with 9 bases between. In nucleotides, the CDR3 is TGTGCCAGCAGCCCCTCCAGTGAGCAGTTCTTC. It is translated as CASSPSSEQFF.

This clone has just a few counts. CDR3 loop: CASSLGGAAYEQYF. The CDR3 nucleotides are TGTGCCAGCAGCTTGGGGGGAGCAGCCTACGAGCAGTACTTC. The V and J genes are TRBV5-4 and TRBJ2-7, with D perhaps TRBD2 (5 bases). Germline V gene lookup returns CDR1 SGHNT and CDR2 YYREEE (reference sequence). The CDR3 is 14 residues long. V gave up 0 bases and J gave up 2 bases, with 9 bases separating them.

The V gene is TRBV18, the J gene TRBJ2-3, with 10 nucleotides matching TRBD2. The CDR3 is made up of 16 amino acids. Germline V lookup: CDR1 KGHSH, CDR2 LQKENI. V gave up 3 bases and J gave up 1 base; unmatched junction bases: 4. CDR3 DNA sequence: TGTGCCAGCTCACCCCTCCTAGCGGGGGGCACAGATACGCAGTATTTT. Its protein product is CASSPLLAGGTDTQYF.

The rearrangement uses TRBV6-5 and TRBJ1-2; TRBD1 agrees at 11 bases. This CDR3 has 15 amino acids. V was clipped by 5 bases and J by 4 bases; unmatched bases: 6. The germline V gene has CDR1 MNHEY and CDR2 SVGAGI. The CDR3 sequence is CASSHGQGAFYGYTF. CDR3 DNA sequence: TGTGCCAGCAGTCACGGACAGGGGGCTTTCTATGGCTACACCTTC.

V and J are TRBV11-1 and TRBJ1-1; 9 nucleotides line up with TRBD1. The junction had 3 bases not matched to a gene; V was cut back by 9 bases and J by 4 bases. The germline V gene has CDR1 SGHAT and CDR2 FQDESV (reference sequence). The CDR3 is 12 amino acids. The CDR3 nucleotides read TGTGCCAGTATGACAGGGGGCACTGAAGCTTTCTTT. Translation gives CASMTGGTEAFF.

The rearrangement uses TRBV7-2 and TRBJ2-5; 9 nucleotides align to TRBD2. Germline CDR1 and CDR2: SGHTA and FQGNSA. The V segment lost 2 bases and the J segment 5 bases; nucleotides outside the gene matches: 9. This CDR3 is built from 16 residues. CDR3 sequence reads: CASSLKVAGVRETQYF. CDR3 sequence (DNA): TGTGCCAGCAGCTTAAAAGTAGCGGGAGTGAGGGAGACCCAGTACTTC.

The chain uses TRBV5-1 and TRBJ2-2; 10 bases agree with TRBD2. Trimming removed 0 bases from V and 7 bases from J; junction bases left unmatched: 6. The CDR3 is made up of 16 amino acids. Germline-derived CDR1 and CDR2 are SGHRS and YFSETQ. The CDR3 DNA follows: TGCGCCAGCAGCTTGGGGCTAGCGGGAGTGGACGGGGAGCTGTTTTTT. Protein product: CASSLGLAGVDGELFF.

The chain uses TRBV27 and TRBJ2-5; D is unresolved. Trimming cost V 6 bases and J 1 base, with 21 bases left between them. Looked up from germline, CDR1 is MNHEY and CDR2 is SMNVEV (reference sequence). The CDR3 sequence is 17 residues long. The CDR3 spells CASSPRVVMRIQETQYF. The CDR3 DNA follows: TGTGCCAGCAGCCCCCGAGTGGTTATGCGGATCCAAGAGACCCAGTACTTC.

This clone was seen more than once but under ten times. The V call is TRBV6-6, the J call TRBJ2-7, with 9 bases that match TRBD2. Germline V lookup: CDR1 MNHNY, CDR2 SVGAGI (reference sequence). This CDR3 is 14 amino acids long. Trimming at V came to 5 bases and at J to 3 bases, leaving 5 bases not matched to a gene. CDR3: CASSGYSGSYEQYF. The CDR3 coding sequence is TGTGCCAGCAGTGGATATAGCGGGAGCTACGAGCAGTACTTC.

The chain employs TRBV29-1 and TRBJ2-1; TRBD2 agrees at 10 bases. With 4 bases clipped from V and 3 bases from J, the junction kept 3 bases outside the gene matches. The length of the CDR3 is 14 residues. CDR1 and CDR2 (germline): SQVTM, ANQGSEA. The CDR3 is CSVAGTSDYNEQFF. The CDR3 DNA reads as TGCAGCGTTGCCGGGACTAGCGACTACAATGAGCAGTTCTTC.

The gene calls are TRBV5-4 and TRBJ2-7; D possibly uses TRBD1 or TRBD2 (5 bases each). Germline CDR1 and CDR2: SGHNT and YYREEE (reference sequence). The V end lost 2 bases, the J end lost 5 bases, and 11 bases lay between the germline ends. This CDR3 contains 13 residues. The CDR3 is CASSLGRDDEQYF. CDR3 in DNA: TGTGCCAGCAGCTTAGGTAGGGACGACGAGCAGTACTTC.

The chain links TRBV30 to TRBJ2-7; no reliable D call. This CDR3 comprises 14 residues. Trimming removed 2 bases from V and 2 bases from J, with 13 bases in between. Per the germline V gene, CDR1 is GTSNPN and CDR2 is SVGIG (reference sequence). The CDR3 region has the DNA TGTGCCTGGAGTCTCGGTCAGAGAACCTACGAGCAGTACTTC. Translation: CAWSLGQRTYEQYF.

This chain joins TRBV13 and TRBJ2-6; D call uncertain. Per the germline V gene, CDR1 is PRHDT and CDR2 is FYEKMQ (reference sequence). V lost 5 bases and J lost 2, with 7 bases in between. CDR3 size: 14 residues. Here the CDR3 reads CASSEIAGANVLTF. In nucleotides, the CDR3 is TGTGCCAGCAGCGAAATCGCTGGGGCCAACGTCCTGACTTTC. The variable domain in full, completed from reference TRBV13 and TRBJ2-6, reads AAGVIQSPRHLIKEKRETATLKCYPIPRHDTVYWYQQGPGQDPQFLISFYEKMQSDKGSIPDRFSAQQFSDYHSELNMSSLELGDSALYFCASSEIAGANVLTFGAGSRLTVL.

For this clone: Within the sample, other DNA sequences also encode this same CDR3. The rearrangement uses TRBV18 and TRBJ2-5; D may match TRBD1 or TRBD2 (5 bases each). V lost 3 bases and J lost 1, with 6 bases in between. CDR1 KGHSH and CDR2 LQKENI come from the germline V gene. This CDR3 spans 13 amino acids. In nucleotides, the CDR3 is TGTGCCAGCTCACCGGGGACCCAAGAGACCCAGTACTTC. Amino acid sequence: CASSPGTQETQYF.